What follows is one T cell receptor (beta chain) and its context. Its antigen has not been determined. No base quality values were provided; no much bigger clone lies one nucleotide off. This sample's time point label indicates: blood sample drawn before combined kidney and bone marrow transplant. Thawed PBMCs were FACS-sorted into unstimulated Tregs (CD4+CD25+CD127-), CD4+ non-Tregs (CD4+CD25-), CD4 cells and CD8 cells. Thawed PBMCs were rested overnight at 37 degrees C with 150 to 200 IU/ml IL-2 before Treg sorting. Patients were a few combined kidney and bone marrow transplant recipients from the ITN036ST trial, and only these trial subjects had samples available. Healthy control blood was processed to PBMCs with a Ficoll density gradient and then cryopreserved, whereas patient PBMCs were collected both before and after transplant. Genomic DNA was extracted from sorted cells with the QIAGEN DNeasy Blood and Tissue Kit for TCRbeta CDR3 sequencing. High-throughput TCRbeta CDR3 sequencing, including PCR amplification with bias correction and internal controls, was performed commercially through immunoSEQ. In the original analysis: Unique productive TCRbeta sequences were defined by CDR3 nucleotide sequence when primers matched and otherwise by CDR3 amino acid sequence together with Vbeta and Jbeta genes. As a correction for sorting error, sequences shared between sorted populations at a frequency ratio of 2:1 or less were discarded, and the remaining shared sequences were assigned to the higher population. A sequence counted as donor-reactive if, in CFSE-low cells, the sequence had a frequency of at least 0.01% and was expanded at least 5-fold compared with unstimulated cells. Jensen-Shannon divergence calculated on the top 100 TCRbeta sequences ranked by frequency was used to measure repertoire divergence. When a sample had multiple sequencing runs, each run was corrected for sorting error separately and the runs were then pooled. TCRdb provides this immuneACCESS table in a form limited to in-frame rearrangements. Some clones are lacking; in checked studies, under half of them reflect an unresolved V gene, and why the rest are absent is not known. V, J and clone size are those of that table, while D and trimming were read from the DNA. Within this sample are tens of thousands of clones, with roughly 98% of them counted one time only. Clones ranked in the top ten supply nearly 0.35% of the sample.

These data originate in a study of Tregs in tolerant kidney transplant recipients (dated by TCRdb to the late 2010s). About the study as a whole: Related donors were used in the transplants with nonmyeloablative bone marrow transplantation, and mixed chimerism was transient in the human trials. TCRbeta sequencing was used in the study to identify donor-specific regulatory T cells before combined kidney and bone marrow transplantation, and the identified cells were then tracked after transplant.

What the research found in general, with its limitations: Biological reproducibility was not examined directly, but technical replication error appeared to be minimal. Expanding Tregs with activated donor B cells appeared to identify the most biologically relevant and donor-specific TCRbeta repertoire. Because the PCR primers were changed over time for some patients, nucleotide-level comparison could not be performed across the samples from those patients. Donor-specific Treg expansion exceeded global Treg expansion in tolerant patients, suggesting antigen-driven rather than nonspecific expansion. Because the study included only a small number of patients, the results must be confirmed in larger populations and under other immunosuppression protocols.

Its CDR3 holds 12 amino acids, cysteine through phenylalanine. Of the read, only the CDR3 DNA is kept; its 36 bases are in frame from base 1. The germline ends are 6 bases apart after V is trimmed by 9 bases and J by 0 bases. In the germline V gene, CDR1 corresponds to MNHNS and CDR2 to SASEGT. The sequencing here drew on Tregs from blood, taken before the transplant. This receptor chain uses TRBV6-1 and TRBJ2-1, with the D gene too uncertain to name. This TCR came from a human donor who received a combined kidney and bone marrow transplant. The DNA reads TGTGCCAGTCTCCCCTCCTACAATGAGCAGTTCTTC. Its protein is CASLPSYNEQFF.